The entry that follows covers one T cell receptor beta chain sequence. Antigen: not known. A junction end diverges from the germline sequence, so it may reflect a read error. The sample comes from a study of response to subunit inactivated influenza vaccine. TCRdb called the RT-PCR reads again in MiXCR, with one record for every CDR3 protein. The repertoire holds over 400,000 distinct CDR3 sequences, with over 9.5% as singletons. Study-wide points: The authors suggested that every seasonal influenza vaccination recruits few new T cells.

The CDR3 sequence is 18 residues long. Germline V gives CDR1 SGHTA, CDR2 FQGNSA. This chain links TRBV7-2 with TRBJ1-5; tentative D call: TRBD1 (5 bases). The clonotype originates from a man aged 50 to 60 who received an inactivated influenza vaccine. This material consisted of PBMCs from blood, taken roughly 6 weeks after vaccination. The CDR3 DNA follows: TGTGCCAGCAGCTTAGCGGGAATAGGGACGGGCAGCAATCAGCCCCAGGATTTT. Translation: CASSLAGIGTGSNQPQDF. The full variable domain, in which reference TRBV7-2 and TRBJ1-5 provide the parts outside the CDR3, is GAGVSQSPSNKVTEKGKDVELRCDPISGHTALYWYRQSLGQGLEFLIYFQGNSAPDKSGLPSDRFSAERTGGSVSTLTIQRTQQEDSAVYLCASSLAGIGTGSNQPQDFGDGTRLSIL.